These T cell receptor beta chains were read from a single sample in a study of post-analysis software for immune sequencing data. In TCRdb, the PCR reads were re-called with MiXCR into one record per CDR3 protein. The sample carries some 690,000 distinct CDR3 sequences, about 60% recorded once. Sequenced sample: blood. Receptors originate from a girl aged 2-10 years with multiple sclerosis. The CDR3 runs from the conserved cysteine through the conserved F or W. A D gene is named only where the DNA matches it firmly. Where a row states a size, it is once, few, many or the class of an expanded clone; other rows omit it.

size: NA
J: TRBJ2-7
V: TRBV6-1
D: NA
DNA: TGTGCCAGCAGTGAACAGGGCTACGAGCAGTACTTC
CDR3: CASSEQGYEQYF

size: NA
J: TRBJ2-3
V: TRBV12-3/TRBV12-4
D: TRBD1
DNA: TGTGCCAGCAGTTCCGGGGGACAGGGAAGAGATACGCAGTATTTT
CDR3: CASSSGGQGRDTQYF

size: NA
J: TRBJ1-5
V: TRBV5-1
D: NA
DNA: TGCGCCAGCAGTCCCGAGGGGGAGAATCAGCCCCAGCATTTT
CDR3: CASSPEGENQPQHF

size: NA
J: TRBJ2-1
V: TRBV20-1
D: NA
DNA: TGCAGTGCTAGCGGGGCTAGGAGAAGGAATGAGCAGTTCTTC
CDR3: CSASGARRRNEQFF

size: NA
J: TRBJ1-4
V: TRBV6-5
D: TRBD1
DNA: TGTGCCAGCAGTCTCGATTACAGGGGGACTAATGAAAAACTGTTTTTT
CDR3: CASSLDYRGTNEKLFF

size: NA
J: TRBJ1-4
V: TRBV7-2
D: NA
DNA: TGTGCCAGCAGCTTAGCGAGTGGGGGAAGGGAAAAACTGTTTTTT
CDR3: CASSLASGGREKLFF

size: NA
J: TRBJ2-1
V: TRBV24-1
D: TRBD1
DNA: TGTGCCACCAGTGACTCCAGGACAGGGATCAATGAGCAGTTCTTC
CDR3: CATSDSRTGINEQFF

size: NA
J: TRBJ2-1
V: TRBV11-2
D: NA
DNA: TGTGCCAGCAGCTCCCTCTTGGCGGGGGCGACTAAGGAGCAGTTCTTC
CDR3: CASSSLLAGATKEQFF

size: NA
J: TRBJ2-1
V: TRBV20-1
D: NA
DNA: TGCAGTGCTAGAGCGGCGAGCTACAATGAGCAGTTCTTC
CDR3: CSARAASYNEQFF

size: NA
J: TRBJ2-3
V: TRBV30
D: NA
DNA: TGTGCCTGGAGTGGGGTTACGCAGTATTTT
CDR3: CAWSGVTQYF

size: few
J: TRBJ2-7
V: TRBV20-1
D: NA
DNA: TGCAGTGCTAGAGAACCAACTCGGAACGAGCAGTACTTC
CDR3: CSAREPTRNEQYF

size: NA
J: TRBJ2-1
V: TRBV2
D: NA
DNA: TGTGCCAGCAAGGTCGAGACATATGACAATGAGCAGTTCTTC
CDR3: CASKVETYDNEQFF

size: few
J: TRBJ1-2
V: TRBV12-3/TRBV12-4
D: NA
DNA: TGTGCCAGCAGTTTAGGACGACAGGAGTATGGCTACACCTTC
CDR3: CASSLGRQEYGYTF

size: NA
J: TRBJ1-6
V: TRBV9
D: TRBD1
DNA: TGTGCCAGCAGCCCCGGGACAGGCGGACCCCTCCACTTT
CDR3: CASSPGTGGPLHF

size: few
J: TRBJ1-2
V: TRBV13
D: TRBD1
DNA: TGTGCCAGCAGCTCGGGACAGGGGCACTATGGCTACACCTTC
CDR3: CASSSGQGHYGYTF

size: few
J: TRBJ1-2
V: TRBV7-3
D: TRBD1
DNA: TGTGCCAGCAGCCCGACAGGGGGCGGCTATGGCTACACCTTC
CDR3: CASSPTGGGYGYTF

size: NA
J: TRBJ2-7
V: TRBV29-1
D: NA
DNA: TGCAGCGTGGAAGACCAACCCAACTACGAGCAGTACTTC
CDR3: CSVEDQPNYEQYF

size: few
J: TRBJ2-7
V: TRBV24-1
D: NA
DNA: TGTGCCAATAGACCGGGGACCTCCTACGAGCAGTACTTC
CDR3: CANRPGTSYEQYF

size: once
J: TRBJ2-3
V: TRBV4-2
D: TRBD2
DNA: TGTGCCAGCAGCCAAGATTTGGCGGGAGGGCCAGTAGATACGCAGTATTTT
CDR3: CASSQDLAGGPVDTQYF

size: NA
J: TRBJ2-3
V: TRBV6-5
D: TRBD2
DNA: TGTGCCAGCAGTTACGTAATAGCGGGGACCACAGATACGCAGTATTTT
CDR3: CASSYVIAGTTDTQYF

size: NA
J: TRBJ2-4
V: TRBV2
D: TRBD1
DNA: TGTGCCAGCGGGGTCGGGGACAGTATAGCCAAAAACATTCAGTACTTC
CDR3: CASGVGDSIAKNIQYF

size: few
J: TRBJ2-4
V: TRBV20-1
D: NA
DNA: TGCAGTGCTACCCCACGAGGCCGAGGCATTCAGTACTTC
CDR3: CSATPRGRGIQYF